This T cell receptor beta chain emerged from a study of blood T cell repertoires in COVID-19. Data came from immunoSEQ multiplex PCR; TCRdb stores just in-frame clones and leaves some out. Among about 170,000 clones listed, under 85% were seen once. This receptor was obtained from an elderly man with COVID-19, enrolled during active disease. Sequenced input: peripheral blood.

CDR3 sequence: CASSQAGYNEQFF. CDR3 bases: TGTGCCAGCAGCCAAGCAGGGTACAATGAGCAGTTCTTC. The rearrangement links TRBV4-2 to TRBJ2-1; maybe TRBD1 (5 bases). Trimming cost V 1 base and J 4 bases, with 5 bases left between them. The CDR3 is 13 residues long. Per germline, CDR1 LGHNA and CDR2 YNFKEQ.